This is a list of T cell receptor beta chains from one sample in a study of Graves' ophthalmopathy and Graves' hyperthyroidism. In TCRdb, the multiplex PCR reads were re-called with MiXCR into one record per CDR3 protein. The data show about 150,000 distinct CDR3 sequences, more than 30% seen once. Specimen: peripheral blood. These receptors were obtained from a woman between 40 and 50 years old with Graves' ophthalmopathy. Both conserved end residues are part of each CDR3. The order of the fields is clone size, D gene, J gene, V gene, CDR3 protein, CDR3 DNA. D genes are given only for firm matches. The size of a clone is reported for some rows only, either as once, few or many, or as a class for expanded clones.

size: -; D: -; J: TRBJ1-1; V: TRBV12-3/TRBV12-4; CDR3: CASQRIRGTEAFF; DNA: TGTGCCAGCCAGAGAATAAGGGGCACTGAAGCTTTCTTT
size: -; D: -; J: TRBJ1-2; V: TRBV6-1; CDR3: CASRVGERGYTF; DNA: TGTGCCAGCCGAGTAGGGGAGCGTGGCTACACCTTC
size: -; D: TRBD1; J: TRBJ2-7; V: TRBV20-1; CDR3: CSARAPGTDYEQYF; DNA: TGCAGTGCTAGAGCCCCCGGGACAGACTACGAGCAGTACTTC
size: many; D: -; J: TRBJ1-5; V: TRBV20-1; CDR3: CSGWAGGDQPQHF; DNA: TGCAGTGGATGGGCGGGGGGGGATCAGCCCCAGCATTTT
size: -; D: TRBD2; J: TRBJ2-5; V: TRBV19; CDR3: CASSATTSGETQYF; DNA: TGTGCCAGTAGTGCCACAACTAGCGGAGAGACCCAGTACTTC
size: -; D: TRBD2; J: TRBJ2-2; V: TRBV2; CDR3: CASTGLAGYTGELFF; DNA: TGTGCCAGCACCGGACTAGCGGGCTACACCGGGGAGCTGTTTTTT
size: many; D: -; J: TRBJ1-6; V: TRBV20-1; CDR3: CSARVQGADSPLHF; DNA: TGCAGTGCTAGAGTTCAGGGTGCTGATTCACCCCTCCACTTT
size: many; D: -; J: TRBJ2-7; V: TRBV11-1; CDR3: CASSFPRGKSSYEQYF; DNA: TGTGCCAGCAGCTTCCCAAGGGGTAAGAGCTCCTACGAGCAGTACTTC
size: -; D: TRBD1; J: TRBJ1-5; V: TRBV6-1; CDR3: CASSRTGGDGNQPQHF; DNA: TGTGCCAGCAGTCGGACAGGGGGTGATGGCAATCAGCCCCAGCATTTT
size: many; D: -; J: TRBJ2-7; V: TRBV15; CDR3: CATSRDLYYEQYF; DNA: TGTGCCACCAGCAGAGATCTATACTACGAGCAGTACTTC